Below are 14 T cell receptor beta chains sequenced from a single sample in a study of siplizumab effects on memory and regulatory T cells. TCRdb's table, derived via immunoSEQ multiplex PCR, lists solely in-frame clones and lacks some. This sample has some 99,000 clones; under 95% occur once, and the top ten carry 0.75%. The sequenced sample was Tregs sorted from blood. All receptors derive from a human donor in good health.

This chain uses TRBV19 with TRBJ1-6; a possible D gene is TRBD1 (5 bases). The germline gives CDR1 LNHDA, CDR2 SQIVND (reference sequence). The V and J ends lost 4 bases and 5 bases respectively, with 12 bases between them. CDR3 length: 15 residues. The CDR3, as DNA: TGTGCCAGTAGTAACAGGAGGGCTGATAATTCACCCCTCCACTTT. Translating it yields CASSNRRADNSPLHF.

The chain uses TRBV5-1 and TRBJ2-4; D might be TRBD1 (5 bases). V was pared by 0 bases and J by 0 bases, with 10 bases between. The CDR3 spans 16 residues. CDR1 is SGHRS and CDR2 is YFSETQ in the germline V gene. The CDR3, as DNA: TGCGCCAGCAGCTTGGCCGGACAATTAGCCAAAAACATTCAGTACTTC. Protein: CASSLAGQLAKNIQYF.

The chain has TRBV19 and TRBJ2-3; D is ambiguous. The CDR3 totals 14 residues. CDR1 is LNHDA and CDR2 is SQIVND in the germline V gene (reference sequence). Deletions cut 7 bases from V and 1 base from J, with 12 bases between. CDR3 DNA: TGTGCCAGTAAACTCGCAACCGGCACAGATACGCAGTATTTT. Amino acid sequence: CASKLATGTDTQYF.

Here the CDR3 reads CASSDIGLAGDNGEQFF. Here the CDR3 DNA reads TGTGCCAGTAGCGATATCGGACTAGCGGGAGATAATGGTGAGCAGTTCTTC. The rearrangement links TRBV19 to TRBJ2-1; 13 bases fit TRBD2. V trimming: 6 bases; J trimming: 9 bases; junction bases outside the gene matches: 14. The germline gives CDR1 LNHDA, CDR2 SQIVND (reference sequence). The CDR3 length is 17 residues.

The chain joins TRBV5-1 to TRBJ1-1; D is perhaps TRBD1 (5 bases). Germline V gene data show CDR1 as SGHRS and CDR2 as YFSETQ. The CDR3 spans 14 residues. V shed 1 base and J shed 0 bases, with 7 bases lying between them. The CDR3, as DNA: TGCGCCAGCAGCTTGTGGGGGATGAACACTGAAGCTTTCTTT. Translating it yields CASSLWGMNTEAFF. The full variable domain, with the rest looked up from reference TRBV5-1 and TRBJ1-1, is KAGVTQTPRYLIKTRGQQVTLSCSPISGHRSVSWYQQTPGQGLQFLFEYFSETQRNKGNFPGRFSGRQFSNSRSEMNVSTLELGDSALYLCASSLWGMNTEAFFGQGTRLTVV.

CDR3 coding DNA: TGCGCCAGCAGCTGGACGACAGGGATAATCTACAATGAGCAGTTCTTC. Protein sequence: CASSWTTGIIYNEQFF. The chain joins TRBV5-1 to TRBJ2-1; 7 nucleotides agree with TRBD1. CDR1 is SGHRS, CDR2 YFSETQ, per germline. The CDR3 loop spans 16 amino acids. V lost 3 bases, J lost 3 bases, and 9 bases stayed unmatched.

J is TRBJ2-2 and V is TRBV30; perhaps TRBD1 as D (5 bases). Germline-derived CDR1 and CDR2 are GTSNPN and SVGIG (reference sequence). The germline V and J ends were trimmed by 1 base and 3 bases, with 12 bases remaining between them. The CDR3 runs to 15 residues. The CDR3 reads CAWSAVDRDTGELFF. DNA of the CDR3: TGTGCCTGGAGTGCCGTCGACAGAGACACCGGGGAGCTGTTTTTT.

This chain connects TRBV9 to TRBJ2-5, with TRBD1 matching over 7 bases. Germline V gene data show CDR1 as SGDLS and CDR2 as YYNGEE. The CDR3 is 14 residues long. J gave up 7 bases and V 4 bases, and 10 bases lay outside the gene matches. The CDR3: CASSPRTGRGTQYF. DNA for the CDR3: TGTGCCAGCAGCCCCCGGACAGGTCGGGGGACCCAGTACTTC.

The chain links TRBV6-1 to TRBJ2-5; D uncertain. Trimming pared 5 bases from V and 2 bases from J, leaving 12 bases between. The germline V gene encodes CDR1 MNHNS and CDR2 SASEGT. The CDR3 runs to 14 residues. The CDR3 DNA sequence: TGTGCCAGCAGTCTCGACGGGCTACAAGAGACCCAGTACTTC. This translates into CASSLDGLQETQYF.

The rearrangement links TRBV12-5 to TRBJ2-1, with D perhaps given as TRBD1 or TRBD2 (5 bases each). V was pared by 2 bases and J by 5 bases, with 16 bases between. CDR1 and CDR2 from the germline V gene are LGHNT and FRNRAP. CDR3 length: 16 amino acids. The CDR3 loop is CASGLSLGWGHNEQFF. CDR3 sequence (DNA): TGTGCTAGTGGTTTGAGTCTGGGGTGGGGACACAATGAGCAGTTCTTC.

The V and J genes are TRBV10-3 and TRBJ1-1; 9 bases are a match to TRBD1. The CDR3 extends over 15 amino acids. The germline CDR1 and CDR2 sequences are ENHRY and SYGVKD. With V trimmed by 11 bases and J by 5 bases, 15 bases remained unmatched. The CDR3 sequence: CASRGQGGIMTEAFF. The CDR3 bases are TGTGCCTCCAGGGGACAGGGTGGAATAATGACTGAAGCTTTCTTT.

The V gene is TRBV10-1, the J gene TRBJ1-2; 10 positions match TRBD1. The CDR3 contains 14 residues. The V gene's germline CDR1 is WNHNN and CDR2 SYGVQD (reference sequence). J was trimmed by 4 bases and V by 8 bases; bases with no gene match: 7. CDR3 protein: CASPRTGGGYGYTF. The CDR3 bases are TGCGCCAGCCCAAGGACAGGGGGTGGCTATGGCTACACCTTC.

This chain connects TRBV10-3 to TRBJ2-7, with 7 bases identical to TRBD1. This CDR3 spans 16 amino acids. Losses at the gene ends were 2 bases for V and 2 bases for J; bases not matched to a gene: 9. Germline loops: CDR1 ENHRY, CDR2 SYGVKD. This CDR3 reads CAISERDRDWAYEQYF. For the CDR3, the DNA is TGTGCCATCAGTGAGCGAGACAGGGATTGGGCCTACGAGCAGTACTTC.

J is TRBJ2-5 and V is TRBV7-6; 11 nucleotides match TRBD2. This CDR3 has 15 amino acids. The trim removed 6 bases at V and 5 bases at J, leaving 8 bases unmatched. The germline CDR1 and CDR2 sequences are SGHVS and FNYEAQ. CDR3 sequence: CASSTASGGFETQYF. The CDR3 nucleotides read TGTGCCAGCAGTACTGCTAGCGGGGGGTTTGAGACCCAGTACTTC.